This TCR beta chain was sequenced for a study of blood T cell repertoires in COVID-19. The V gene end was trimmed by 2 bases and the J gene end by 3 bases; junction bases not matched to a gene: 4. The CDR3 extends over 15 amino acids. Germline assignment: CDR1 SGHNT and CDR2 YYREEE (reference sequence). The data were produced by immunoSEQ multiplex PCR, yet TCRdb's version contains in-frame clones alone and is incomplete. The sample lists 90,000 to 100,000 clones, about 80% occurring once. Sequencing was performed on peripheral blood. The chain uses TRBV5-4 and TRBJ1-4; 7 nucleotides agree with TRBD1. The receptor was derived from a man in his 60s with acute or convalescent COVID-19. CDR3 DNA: TGTGCCAGCAGCTTAGGGACAGCTCCTAATGAAAAACTGTTTTTT. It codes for CASSLGTAPNEKLFF.